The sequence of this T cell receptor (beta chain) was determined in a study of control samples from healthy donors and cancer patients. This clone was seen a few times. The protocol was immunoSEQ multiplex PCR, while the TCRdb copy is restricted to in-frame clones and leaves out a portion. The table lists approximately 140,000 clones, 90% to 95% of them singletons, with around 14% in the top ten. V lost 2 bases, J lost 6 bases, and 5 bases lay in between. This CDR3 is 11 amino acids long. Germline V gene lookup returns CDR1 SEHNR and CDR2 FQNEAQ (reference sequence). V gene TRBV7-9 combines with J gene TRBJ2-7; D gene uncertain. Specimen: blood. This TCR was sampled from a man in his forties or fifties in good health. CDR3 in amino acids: CASSLWGEQYF. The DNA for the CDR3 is TGTGCCAGCAGCTTATGGGGCGAGCAGTACTTC.